This T cell receptor (beta chain) was found in a study of blood T cell repertoires in COVID-19. Looking at the study overall: Whether acute or convalescent, the COVID-19 samples came from the United States, Italy and Spain. In each case, the material was cDNA or gDNA derived from T cells, B-cell-depleted T cells, or PBMCs.

This CDR3 has 11 residues. The germline CDR1 and CDR2 sequences are SGHAT and FQNNGV. V was trimmed by 5 bases and J by 4 bases, leaving 3 bases between them. Authors' data handling: Estimation of nucleated cell counts relied on the amplification of reference gene primers. Only in-frame clones appear in the TCRdb table, and some are missing; sequencing was by immunoSEQ multiplex PCR. V, J and clone size were drawn from that table, and D and trimming were deduced from the DNA. Of roughly 39,000 clones in the sample, roughly 94% are singletons; the top ten hold approximately 4.2%. Sequencing was carried out using peripheral blood. The gene calls are TRBV11-2 and TRBJ2-1, with no clear D. The TCR sequence derives from a human donor with active COVID-19. The donor label of this sample is uncertain. The CDR3 nucleotides are TGTGCCAGCAGCCCGTACAATGAGCAGTTCTTC. Translation gives CASSPYNEQFF.